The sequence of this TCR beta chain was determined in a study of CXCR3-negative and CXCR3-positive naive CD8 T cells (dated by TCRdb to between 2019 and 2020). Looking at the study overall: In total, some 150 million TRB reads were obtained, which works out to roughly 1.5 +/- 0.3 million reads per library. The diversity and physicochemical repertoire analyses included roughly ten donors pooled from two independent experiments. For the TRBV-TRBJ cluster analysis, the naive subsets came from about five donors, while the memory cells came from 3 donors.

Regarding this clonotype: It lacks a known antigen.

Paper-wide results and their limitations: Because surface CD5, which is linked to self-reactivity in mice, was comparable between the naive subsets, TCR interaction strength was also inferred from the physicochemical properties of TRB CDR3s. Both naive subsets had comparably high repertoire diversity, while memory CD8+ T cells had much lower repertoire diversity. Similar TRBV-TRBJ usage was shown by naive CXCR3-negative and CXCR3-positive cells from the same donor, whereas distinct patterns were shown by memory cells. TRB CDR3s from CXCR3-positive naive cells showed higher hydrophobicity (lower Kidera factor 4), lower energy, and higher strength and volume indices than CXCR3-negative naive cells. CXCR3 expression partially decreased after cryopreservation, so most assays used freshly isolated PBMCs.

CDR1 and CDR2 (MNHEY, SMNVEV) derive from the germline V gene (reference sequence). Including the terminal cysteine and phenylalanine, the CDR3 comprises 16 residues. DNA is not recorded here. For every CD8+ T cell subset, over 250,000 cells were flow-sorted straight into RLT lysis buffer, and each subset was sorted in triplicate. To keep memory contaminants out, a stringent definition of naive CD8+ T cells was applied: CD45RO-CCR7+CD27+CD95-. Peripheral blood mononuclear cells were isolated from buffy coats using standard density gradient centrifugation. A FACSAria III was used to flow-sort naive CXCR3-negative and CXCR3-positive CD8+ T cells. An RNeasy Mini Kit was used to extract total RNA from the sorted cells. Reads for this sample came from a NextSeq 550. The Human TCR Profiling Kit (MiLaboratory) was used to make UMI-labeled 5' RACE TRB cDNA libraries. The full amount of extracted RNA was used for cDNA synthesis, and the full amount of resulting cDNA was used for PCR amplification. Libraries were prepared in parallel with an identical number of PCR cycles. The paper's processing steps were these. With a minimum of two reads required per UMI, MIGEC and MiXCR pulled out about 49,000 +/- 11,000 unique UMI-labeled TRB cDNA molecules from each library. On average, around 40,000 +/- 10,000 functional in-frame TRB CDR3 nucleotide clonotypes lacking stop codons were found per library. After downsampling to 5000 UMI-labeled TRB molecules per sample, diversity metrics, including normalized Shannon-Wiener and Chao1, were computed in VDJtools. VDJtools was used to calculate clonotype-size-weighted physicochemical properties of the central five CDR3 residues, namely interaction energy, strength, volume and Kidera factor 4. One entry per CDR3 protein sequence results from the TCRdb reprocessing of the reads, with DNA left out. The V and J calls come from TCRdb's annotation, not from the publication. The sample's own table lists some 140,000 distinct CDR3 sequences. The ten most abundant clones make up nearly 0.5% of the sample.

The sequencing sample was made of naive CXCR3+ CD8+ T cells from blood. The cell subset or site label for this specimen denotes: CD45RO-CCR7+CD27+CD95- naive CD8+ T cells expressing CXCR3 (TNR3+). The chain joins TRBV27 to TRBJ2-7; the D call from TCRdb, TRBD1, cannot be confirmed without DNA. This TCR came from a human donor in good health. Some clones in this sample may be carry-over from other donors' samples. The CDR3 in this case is CASSLVAIRGAYEQYF.